These 13 T cell receptor beta chains were all obtained from the same sample, sequenced in a study of cytomegalovirus exposure and HLA in healthy donors. Vbeta (60) and Jbeta (13) primers were used in the PCR. Here immunoSEQ multiplex PCR was the method, and the copy in TCRdb shows in-frame clones only, minus some. The table records roughly 84,000 clones, 78% of them present only once. Input material: PBMCs. Receptors were obtained from a male donor in good health and CMV-seropositive.

V gene TRBV21-1 combines with J gene TRBJ2-3; TRBD2, the table's D call, lacks a check against the DNA. TRBV21-1 is reported as a pseudogene. The CDR3 extends over 13 amino acids. CDR3 in amino acids: CASSKEGGDTQYF. The CDR3 DNA is TGTGCCAGCAGCAAAGAGGGCGGGGATACGCAGTATTTT.

The chain employs TRBV5-4 and TRBJ2-5; 7 bases line up with TRBD1. CDR3 length: 16 amino acids. The V and J ends lost 4 bases and 1 base, in that order; junction bases with no gene match: 10. The germline CDR1 and CDR2 sequences are SGHNT and YYREEE (reference sequence). The CDR3 DNA reads TGTGCCAGCAGCCCCTCCGCCGACAGGGTCCAAGAGACCCAGTACTTC. This gives the protein CASSPSADRVQETQYF.

Only one count was recorded for this clone. This rearrangement joins TRBV28 to TRBJ1-5; 8 bases fit TRBD1. The CDR3 sequence is 14 residues long. Per the germline V gene, CDR1 is MDHEN and CDR2 is SYDVKM. The J segment lost 8 bases and the V segment lost 4 bases, leaving 7 bases of the junction unmatched. The CDR3 loop reads CASSSGQVRKPQHF. The CDR3 DNA reads as TGTGCCAGCAGTTCGGGACAGGTCAGAAAGCCCCAGCATTTT.

This chain uses TRBV28 with TRBJ2-5; TRBD2 aligns across 11 bases. The CDR3 is made up of 17 amino acids. J gave up 0 bases and V 4 bases, and 7 bases lay outside the gene matches. Germline V gene lookup returns CDR1 MDHEN and CDR2 SYDVKM. The CDR3 loop is CASSSLSSGGHQETQYF. The CDR3 DNA reads as TGTGCCAGCAGTTCTCTCTCTAGCGGGGGGCACCAAGAGACCCAGTACTTC. The full variable domain, its missing parts supplied by reference TRBV28 and TRBJ2-5, is DVKVTQSSRYLVKRTGEKVFLECVQDMDHENMFWYRQDPGLGLRLIYFSYDVKMKEKGDIPEGYSVSREKKERFSLILESASTNQTSMYLCASSSLSSGGHQETQYFGPGTRLLVL.

This clone has just a few counts. This chain links TRBV7-2 with TRBJ1-3; no clear D gene. This CDR3 contains 16 residues. V gave up 2 bases and J gave up 4 bases, with 15 bases separating them. Looked up from germline, CDR1 is SGHTA and CDR2 is FQGNSA. CDR3 region: CASSLFSGSAGNTIYF. In DNA form, the CDR3 reads TGTGCCAGCAGCTTATTCTCCGGGTCGGCAGGAAACACCATATATTTT.

This clone was detected once. The chain is built from TRBV7-3 and TRBJ2-5; D is possibly TRBD1 (6 bases). The CDR3 is made up of 14 amino acids. Germline V gene sequence: CDR1 SGHTA, CDR2 FQGTGA. Trimming cost V 0 bases and J 9 bases, with 14 bases left between them. The CDR3 region has the DNA TGTGCCAGCAGCTTAACGGGACGGTCAGGGGCCCAGTACTTC. This codes for CASSLTGRSGAQYF.

This chain uses TRBV11-2 with TRBJ2-7; D gene uncertain. V lost 5 bases to trimming and J lost 4 bases, with 9 bases between them. This CDR3 comprises 12 residues. Germline V gives CDR1 SGHAT, CDR2 FQNNGV. The CDR3 DNA reads TGTGCCAGCAGCCCTAACGGGTACGAGCAGTACTTC. This encodes CASSPNGYEQYF. Drawing the rest from reference TRBV11-2 and TRBJ2-7, the complete variable domain is EAGVAQSPRYKIIEKRQSVAFWCNPISGHATLYWYQQILGQGPKLLIQFQNNGVVDDSQLPKDRFSAERLKGVDSTLKIQPAKLEDSAVYLCASSPNGYEQYFGPGTRLTVT.

The rearrangement uses TRBV6-4 and TRBJ1-2; D perhaps matches TRBD1 (5 bases). The CDR3 is 17 amino acids. In germline, CDR1 is MRHNA, CDR2 SNTAGT. V was cut by 5 bases and J by 0 bases, with 19 bases left in between. DNA of the CDR3: TGTGCCAGCAGTAAAATAGCCCCGGCAGGGCCTAACTATGGCTACACCTTC. Amino acid sequence: CASSKIAPAGPNYGYTF.

The chain is built from TRBV11-2 and TRBJ2-7; 8 bases fit TRBD1. Trimming cost V 5 bases and J 2 bases; bases outside gene matches: 5. CDR1 and CDR2 from the germline V gene are SGHAT and FQNNGV. The CDR3 totals 14 residues. Written as DNA, the CDR3 is TGTGCCAGCAGCGCCGGACAGGGTCCCTACGAGCAGTACTTC. This translates into CASSAGQGPYEQYF.

The CDR3 DNA sequence: TGTGCCAGCAGCTTAATCGGGAGCAACACTGAAGCTTTCTTT. It codes for CASSLIGSNTEAFF. The chain is built from TRBV11-2 and TRBJ1-1; D not resolved. Germline CDR1 SGHAT, CDR2 FQNNGV. Deletions cut 2 bases from V and 2 bases from J, with 9 bases between. The CDR3 has 14 residues.

The chain has TRBV28 and TRBJ1-1, with unresolved D. V was clipped by 6 bases and J by 1 base, with 9 bases between them. CDR3 length: 13 residues. Per the germline V gene, CDR1 is MDHEN and CDR2 is SYDVKM. As DNA, the CDR3 is TGTGCCAGCAGCCCAGGATGGAACACTGAAGCTTTCTTT. It specifies CASSPGWNTEAFF.

The rearrangement uses TRBV11-3 and TRBJ2-3; unclear D gene. The CDR3 totals 14 residues. The germline V and J ends were trimmed by 4 bases and 9 bases, with 17 bases remaining between them. Looked up from germline, CDR1 is SGHNT and CDR2 is YENEEA. CDR3 coding DNA: TGTGCCAGCAGCTCCTTCGGAGATCGTGGGACGCAGTATTTT. This gives the protein CASSSFGDRGTQYF.

This chain links TRBV7-2 with TRBJ2-7; D is possibly TRBD2 (7 bases). CDR3 length: 16 amino acids. Deletions cut 4 bases from V and 0 bases from J, with 16 bases between. Germline V gene sequence: CDR1 SGHTA, CDR2 FQGNSA. DNA for the CDR3: TGTGCCAGCAGCTCTAGAAGGGGGGGTAGCTCCTACGAGCAGTACTTC. Translating it yields CASSSRRGGSSYEQYF.